This T cell receptor beta chain was sequenced during a study of blood T cell repertoires in COVID-19. The wider study: The study drew acute and convalescent COVID-19 samples from the United States, Italy and Spain. PBMCs, B-cell-depleted T cells, or T cells provided the cDNA or gDNA that made up the material.

Per the study methods: Amplified reference gene primers provided the basis for estimating nucleated cell counts. The protocol was immunoSEQ multiplex PCR, while the TCRdb copy is restricted to in-frame clones and leaves out a portion. That table is the source of V, J and clone size, and D and trimming were worked out from the DNA. The sample has under 150,000 clones, around 80% seen once. J gave up 4 bases and V 0 bases, and 4 bases lay outside the gene matches. The CDR3 spans 16 residues. CDR1 is SGDLS and CDR2 is YYNGEE in the germline V gene. The clonotype originates from a woman between 45 and 65 years old with acute or convalescent COVID-19. The sample comprised peripheral blood. The chain combines TRBV9 with TRBJ2-5, with 12 bases matching TRBD1. The CDR3 bases are TGTGCCAGCAGCGTAGGGGGACAGGGGGCTTCAGAGACCCAGTACTTC. Residues: CASSVGGQGASETQYF.